The T cell receptor beta chain under discussion was sequenced for a study of T cells in Graves' hyperthyroidism and ophthalmopathy. RNA transcripts provided the source from which TCR beta CDR3 regions were amplified. RT-PCR in the first round (using the HTBI primer set) targeted the TCR CDR3. Via MiXCR, TCRdb re-called the multiplex PCR reads, giving one row per CDR3 protein. The sample has about 110,000 distinct CDR3 sequences; approximately 16% are singletons. Points from the study as a whole: It was a median about seven months before onset that the model predicted ophthalmopathy. Appearing also in blood were most of the thyroid clonotypes expanded above 0.001.

The CDR3 length is 15 residues. V shed 0 bases, J shed 7 bases, and the junction held 1 base outside the gene matches. Per germline, CDR1 SEHNR and CDR2 FQNEAQ (reference sequence). This clonotype was recorded at least ten times. Its specificity is unknown. This TCR was sampled from a woman between 50 and 59 years old with Graves' hyperthyroidism. This rearrangement joins TRBV7-9 to TRBJ2-2; 11 bases are a match to TRBD2. What was sequenced was blood. In nucleotides, the CDR3 is TGTGCCAGCAGCTTAGCACTAGCGGGGGACGGGGAGCTGTTTTTT. It encodes CASSLALAGDGELFF.